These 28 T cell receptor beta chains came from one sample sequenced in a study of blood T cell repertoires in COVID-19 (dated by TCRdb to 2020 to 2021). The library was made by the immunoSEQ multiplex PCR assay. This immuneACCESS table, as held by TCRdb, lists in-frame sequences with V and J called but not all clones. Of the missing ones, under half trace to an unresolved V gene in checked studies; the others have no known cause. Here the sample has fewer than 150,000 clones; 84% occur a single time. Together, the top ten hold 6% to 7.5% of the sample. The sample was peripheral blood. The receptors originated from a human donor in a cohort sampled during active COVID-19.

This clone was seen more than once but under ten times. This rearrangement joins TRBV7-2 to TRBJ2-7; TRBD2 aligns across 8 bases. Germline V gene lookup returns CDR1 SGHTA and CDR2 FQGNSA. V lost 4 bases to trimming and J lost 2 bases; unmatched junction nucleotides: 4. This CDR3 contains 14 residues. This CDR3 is CASSYSAGAYEQYF. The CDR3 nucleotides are TGTGCCAGCAGCTACTCAGCGGGGGCCTACGAGCAGTACTTC.

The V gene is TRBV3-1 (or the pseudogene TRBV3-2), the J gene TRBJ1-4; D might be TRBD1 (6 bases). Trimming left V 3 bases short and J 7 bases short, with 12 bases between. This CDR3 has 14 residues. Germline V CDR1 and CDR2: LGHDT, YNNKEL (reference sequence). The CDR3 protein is CASSHGGGGEKLFF. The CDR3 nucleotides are TGTGCCAGCAGCCATGGGGGCGGGGGTGAAAAACTGTTTTTT.

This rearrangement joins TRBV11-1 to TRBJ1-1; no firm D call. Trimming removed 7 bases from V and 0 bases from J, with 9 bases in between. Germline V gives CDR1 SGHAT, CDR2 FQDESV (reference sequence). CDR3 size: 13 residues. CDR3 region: CASMRNMNTEAFF. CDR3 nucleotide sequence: TGTGCCAGCATGAGGAACATGAACACTGAAGCTTTCTTT.

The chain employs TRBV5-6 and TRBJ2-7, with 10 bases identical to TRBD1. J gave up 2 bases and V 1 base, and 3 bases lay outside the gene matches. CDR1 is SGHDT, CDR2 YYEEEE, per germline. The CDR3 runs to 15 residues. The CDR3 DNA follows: TGTGCCAGCAGCTTGATGGGACAGGGGCCCTACGAGCAGTACTTC. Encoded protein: CASSLMGQGPYEQYF.

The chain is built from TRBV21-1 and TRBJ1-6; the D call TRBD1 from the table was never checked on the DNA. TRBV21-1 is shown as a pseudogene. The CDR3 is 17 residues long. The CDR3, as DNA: TGTGCCAGCAGCAACGACAAATCGACAGGCGGAAGTTCACCCCTCCACTTT. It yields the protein CASSNDKSTGGSSPLHF.

The CDR3 region has the DNA TGTGCCAGCAGCTTAGGGGGCAGCACCACCGGGGAGCTGTTTTTT. It yields the protein CASSLGGSTTGELFF. The V call is TRBV7-2, the J call TRBJ2-2; tentative D call: TRBD1 (5 bases). Trimming removed 1 base from V and 4 bases from J, with 10 bases in between. The CDR3 sequence is 15 residues long. Germline lookup yields CDR1 SGHTA and CDR2 FQGNSA.

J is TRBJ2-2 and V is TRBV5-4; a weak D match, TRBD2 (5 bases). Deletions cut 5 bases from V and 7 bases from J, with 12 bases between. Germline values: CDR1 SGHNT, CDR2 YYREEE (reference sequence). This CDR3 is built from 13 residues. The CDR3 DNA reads TGTGCCAGCAGTTTTGTGAGGGACGGGGAGCTGTTTTTT. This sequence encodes CASSFVRDGELFF.

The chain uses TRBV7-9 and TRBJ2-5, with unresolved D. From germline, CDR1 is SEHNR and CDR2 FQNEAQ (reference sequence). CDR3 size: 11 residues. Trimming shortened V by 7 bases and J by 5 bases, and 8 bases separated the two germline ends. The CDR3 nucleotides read TGTGCCAGCACCATAGAGGAGACCCAGTACTTC. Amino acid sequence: CASTIEETQYF.

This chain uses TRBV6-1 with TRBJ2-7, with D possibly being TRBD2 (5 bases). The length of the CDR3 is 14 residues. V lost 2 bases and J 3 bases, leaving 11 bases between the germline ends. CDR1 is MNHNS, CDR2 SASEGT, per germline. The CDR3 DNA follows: TGTGCCAGCAGTGAACGGGAATTTCTCTACGAGCAGTACTTC. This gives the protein CASSEREFLYEQYF.

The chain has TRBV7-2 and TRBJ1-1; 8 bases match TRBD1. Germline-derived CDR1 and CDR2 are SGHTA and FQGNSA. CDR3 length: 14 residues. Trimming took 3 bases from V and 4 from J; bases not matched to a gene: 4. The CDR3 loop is CASSFTGGVTEAFF. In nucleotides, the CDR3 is TGTGCCAGCAGCTTTACAGGGGGAGTCACTGAAGCTTTCTTT.

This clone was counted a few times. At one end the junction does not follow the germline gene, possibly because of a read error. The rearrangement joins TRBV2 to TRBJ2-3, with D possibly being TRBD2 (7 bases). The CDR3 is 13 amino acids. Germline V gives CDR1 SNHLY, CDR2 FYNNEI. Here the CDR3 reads CASSEQRGTGRDF. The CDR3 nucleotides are TGTGCCAGCAGTGAACAGAGGGGAACAGGGAGGGATTTT.

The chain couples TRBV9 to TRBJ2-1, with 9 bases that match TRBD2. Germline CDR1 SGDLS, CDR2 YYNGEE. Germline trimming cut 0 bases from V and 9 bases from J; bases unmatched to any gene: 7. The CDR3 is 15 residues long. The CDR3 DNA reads TGTGCCAGCAGCGTAGATCCAGCGGGGGGAGGTGAGCAGTTCTTC. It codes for CASSVDPAGGGEQFF.

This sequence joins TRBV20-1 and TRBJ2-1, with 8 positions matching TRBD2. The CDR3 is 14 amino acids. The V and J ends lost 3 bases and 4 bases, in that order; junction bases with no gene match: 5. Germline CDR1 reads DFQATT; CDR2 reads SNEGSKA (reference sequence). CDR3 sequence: CSASILAAYNEQFF. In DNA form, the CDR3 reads TGCAGTGCTAGTATACTAGCGGCTTACAATGAGCAGTTCTTC.

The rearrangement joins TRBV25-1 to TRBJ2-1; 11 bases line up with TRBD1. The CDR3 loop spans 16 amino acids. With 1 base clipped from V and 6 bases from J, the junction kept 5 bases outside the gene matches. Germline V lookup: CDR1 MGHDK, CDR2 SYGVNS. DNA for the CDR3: TGTGCCAGCAGTGAATCCGTTGGACAGGGGGCCAATGAGCAGTTCTTC. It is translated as CASSESVGQGANEQFF.

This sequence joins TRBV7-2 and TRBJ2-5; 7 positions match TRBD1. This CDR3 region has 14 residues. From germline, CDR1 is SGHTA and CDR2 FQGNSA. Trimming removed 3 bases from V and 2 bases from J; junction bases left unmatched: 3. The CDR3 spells CASSLTGIQETQYF. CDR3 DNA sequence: TGTGCCAGCAGCTTGACAGGGATACAAGAGACCCAGTACTTC.

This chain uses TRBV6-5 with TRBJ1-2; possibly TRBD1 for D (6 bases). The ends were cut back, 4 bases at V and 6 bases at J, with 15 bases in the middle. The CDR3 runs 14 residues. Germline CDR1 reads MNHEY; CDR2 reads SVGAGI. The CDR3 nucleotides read TGTGCCAGCAGTTTCCTACAGGGTGGGGATGGCTACACCTTC. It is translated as CASSFLQGGDGYTF.

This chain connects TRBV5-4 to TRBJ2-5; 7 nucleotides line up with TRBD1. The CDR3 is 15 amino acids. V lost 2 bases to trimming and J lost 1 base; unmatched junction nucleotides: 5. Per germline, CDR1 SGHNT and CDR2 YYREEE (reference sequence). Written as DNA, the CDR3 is TGTGCCAGCAGCTTCGTTGGGACAGCCCAAGAGACCCAGTACTTC. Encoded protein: CASSFVGTAQETQYF.

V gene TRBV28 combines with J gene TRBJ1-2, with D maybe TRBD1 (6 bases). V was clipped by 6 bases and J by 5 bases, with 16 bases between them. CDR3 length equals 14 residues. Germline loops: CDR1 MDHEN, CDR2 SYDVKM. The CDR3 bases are TGTGCCAGCAGAGCTCAGGGGAGTCCTTATGGCTACACCTTC. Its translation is CASRAQGSPYGYTF.

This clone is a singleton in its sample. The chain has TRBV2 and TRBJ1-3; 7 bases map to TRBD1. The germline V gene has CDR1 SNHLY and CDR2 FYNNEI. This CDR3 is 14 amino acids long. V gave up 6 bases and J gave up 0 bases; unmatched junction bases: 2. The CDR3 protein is CASRRDSSGNTIYF. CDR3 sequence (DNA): TGTGCCAGCAGACGGGACAGCTCTGGAAACACCATATATTTT.

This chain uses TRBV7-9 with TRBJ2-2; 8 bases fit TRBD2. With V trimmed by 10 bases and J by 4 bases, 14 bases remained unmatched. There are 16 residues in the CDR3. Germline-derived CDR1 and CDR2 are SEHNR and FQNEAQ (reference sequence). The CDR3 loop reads CAIPSGGRGGTGELFF. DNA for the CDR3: TGTGCCATCCCCTCGGGGGGGCGAGGCGGCACCGGGGAGCTGTTTTTT.

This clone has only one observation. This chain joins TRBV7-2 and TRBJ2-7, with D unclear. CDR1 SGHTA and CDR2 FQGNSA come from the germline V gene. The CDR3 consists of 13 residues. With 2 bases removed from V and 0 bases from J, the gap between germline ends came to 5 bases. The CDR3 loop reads CASSLLRSYEQYF. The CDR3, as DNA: TGTGCCAGCAGCTTACTTCGCTCCTACGAGCAGTACTTC.

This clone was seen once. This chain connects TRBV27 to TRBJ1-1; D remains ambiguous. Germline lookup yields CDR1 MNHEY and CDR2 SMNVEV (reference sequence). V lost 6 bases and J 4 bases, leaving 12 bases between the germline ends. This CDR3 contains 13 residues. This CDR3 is CASSELWSTEAFF. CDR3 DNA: TGTGCCAGCAGCGAGCTCTGGAGCACTGAAGCTTTCTTT.

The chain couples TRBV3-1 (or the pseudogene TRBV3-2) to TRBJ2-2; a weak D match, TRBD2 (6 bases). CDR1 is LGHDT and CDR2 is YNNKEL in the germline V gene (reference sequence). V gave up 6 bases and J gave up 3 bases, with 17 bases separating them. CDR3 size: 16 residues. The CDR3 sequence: CASSRGAGIDTGELFF. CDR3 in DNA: TGTGCCAGCAGTCGAGGCGCGGGAATCGACACCGGGGAGCTGTTTTTT.

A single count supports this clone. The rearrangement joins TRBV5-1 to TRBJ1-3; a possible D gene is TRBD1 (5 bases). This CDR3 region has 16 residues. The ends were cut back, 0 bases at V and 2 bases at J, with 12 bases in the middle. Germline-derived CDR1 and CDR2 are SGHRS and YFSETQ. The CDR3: CASSLGQEGAGNTIYF. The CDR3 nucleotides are TGCGCCAGCAGCTTGGGTCAGGAAGGGGCTGGAAACACCATATATTTT.

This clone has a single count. CDR3 loop: CASSTRPPGNTEAFF. The CDR3 DNA reads TGTGCCAGTAGTACCCGCCCACCCGGGAACACTGAAGCTTTCTTT. The chain recombines TRBV19 with TRBJ1-1; D call uncertain. The CDR3 spans 15 residues. Germline V lookup: CDR1 LNHDA, CDR2 SQIVND (reference sequence). V lost 4 bases and J lost 1, with 13 bases in between.

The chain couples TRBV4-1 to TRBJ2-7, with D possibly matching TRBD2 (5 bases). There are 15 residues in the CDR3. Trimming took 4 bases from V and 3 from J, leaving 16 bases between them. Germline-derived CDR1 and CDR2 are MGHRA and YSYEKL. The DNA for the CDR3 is TGCGCCAGCAGCCCCTTACGGACTGGAAACTACGAGCAGTACTTC. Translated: CASSPLRTGNYEQYF.

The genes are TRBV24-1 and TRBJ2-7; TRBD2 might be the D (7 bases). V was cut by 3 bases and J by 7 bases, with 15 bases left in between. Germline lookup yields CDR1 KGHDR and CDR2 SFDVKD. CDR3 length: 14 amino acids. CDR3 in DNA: TGTGCCACCAGTGATCCATCTGAGGGGGGGGAGCAGTACTTC. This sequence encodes CATSDPSEGGEQYF.

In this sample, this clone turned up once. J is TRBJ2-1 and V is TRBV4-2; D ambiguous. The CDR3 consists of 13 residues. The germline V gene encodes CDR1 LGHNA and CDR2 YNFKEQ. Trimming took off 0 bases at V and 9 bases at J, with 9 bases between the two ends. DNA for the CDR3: TGTGCCAGCAGCCAAGAGGCCTCGGGTGAGCAGTTCTTC. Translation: CASSQEASGEQFF.